A selection of T cell receptor beta chains follows, all from one sample in a study of response to subunit inactivated influenza vaccine. Each CDR3 protein is one row after TCRdb ran MiXCR on the RT-PCR reads. The table lists approximately 500,000 distinct CDR3 sequences, around 15% of them singletons. The material was PBMCs from blood, obtained 11 to 12 days after vaccination. The receptors were sampled from a man between 50 and 59 years old who received an inactivated influenza vaccine. Each CDR3 is given with its conserved first and last residue. A D gene is named only where the DNA matches it firmly. Not all rows give a size; the values are once, few, many and, for expanded clones, a class.

D gene,J gene,V gene,clone size,CDR3 protein,CDR3 DNA
NA,TRBJ2-7,TRBV7-9,NA,CASSLESGGPSYEQYF,TGTGCCAGCAGCTTAGAGTCAGGGGGGCCGTCCTACGAGCAGTACTTC
TRBD2,TRBJ2-1,TRBV27,NA,CASSSSSGRLFEQFF,TGTGCCAGCAGTTCCTCCTCCGGGAGGCTTTTTGAGCAGTTCTTC
NA,TRBJ2-3,TRBV18,NA,CASSPGPPTDTQYF,TGTGCCAGCTCGCCGGGACCGCCGACAGATACGCAGTATTTT
NA,TRBJ1-1,TRBV28,few,CASSSTPPRTMNTEAFF,TGTGCCAGCAGTTCAACCCCCCCCCGGACCATGAACACTGAAGCTTTCTTT
NA,TRBJ1-5,TRBV6-2/TRBV6-3,NA,CASSYIAGARSNQPQHF,TGTGCCAGCAGTTATATCGCGGGGGCTAGGAGCAATCAGCCCCAGCATTTT
NA,TRBJ2-1,TRBV7-2,few,CASSLVHQNNEQFF,TGTGCCAGCAGCTTAGTACATCAAAACAATGAGCAGTTCTTC
TRBD2,TRBJ2-7,TRBV3-1,few,CASSVSGTEGYEQYF,TGTGCCAGCAGCGTGAGCGGGACTGAAGGCTACGAGCAGTACTTC
NA,TRBJ2-1,TRBV12-3/TRBV12-4,many,CASSLTLDNEQFF,TGTGCCAGCAGTTTGACACTGGACAATGAGCAGTTCTTC
NA,TRBJ1-5,TRBV29-1,NA,CSVGGTARQPQHF,TGCAGCGTTGGGGGGACTGCGAGACAGCCCCAGCATTTT
NA,TRBJ2-2,TRBV29-1,NA,CSVLPQANTGELFF,TGCAGCGTTTTACCACAGGCGAACACCGGGGAGCTGTTTTTT
NA,TRBJ1-5,TRBV7-8,NA,CASSLDRVVGQPQHF,TGTGCCAGCAGCTTAGACAGGGTTGTAGGTCAGCCCCAGCATTTT
TRBD1,TRBJ1-5,TRBV25-1,few,CASSDSGTGPNQPQHF,TGTGCCAGCAGTGATTCGGGGACAGGCCCCAATCAGCCCCAGCATTTT
NA,TRBJ1-1,TRBV3-1,few,CASSQDHSPNTEAFF,TGTGCCAGCAGCCAAGATCATAGCCCGAACACTGAAGCTTTCTTT
NA,TRBJ2-7,TRBV29-1,NA,CSVGFRDKIYEQYF,TGCAGCGTTGGGTTCCGGGACAAGATCTACGAGCAGTACTTC
NA,TRBJ2-6,TRBV2,few,CASSEQGWTGANVLTF,TGTGCCAGCAGTGAGCAGGGATGGACTGGGGCCAACGTCCTGACTTTC
TRBD1,TRBJ1-4,TRBV28,NA,CASIIDRGRREKLFF,TGTGCCAGCATTATTGACAGGGGGCGCCGGGAAAAACTGTTTTTT
NA,TRBJ2-1,TRBV2,few,CASSEVRRSSYNEQFF,TGTGCCAGCAGTGAAGTACGGCGGAGCTCCTACAATGAGCAGTTCTTC
NA,TRBJ1-1,TRBV14,few,CASSPQSGREAFF,TGTGCCAGCAGCCCCCAGAGTGGACGGGAAGCTTTCTTT
NA,TRBJ2-2,TRBV7-2,NA,CASSFAFTGELFF,TGTGCCAGCAGCTTTGCATTCACCGGGGAGCTGTTTTTT
NA,TRBJ2-7,TRBV7-9,few,CASSLALTAQSSYEQYF,TGTGCCAGCAGCTTAGCGCTTACGGCGCAAAGCTCCTACGAGCAGTACTTC
TRBD1,TRBJ1-2,TRBV5-1,few,CASSLDTGVVYGYTF,TGCGCCAGCAGCTTGGATACAGGGGTGGTCTATGGCTACACCTTC
TRBD2,TRBJ2-7,TRBV6-2/TRBV6-3,NA,CASSTSAYEQYF,TGTGCCAGCTCGACTAGCGCCTACGAGCAGTACTTC
TRBD1,TRBJ2-5,TRBV7-2,many,CASSLGQGEWTQYF,TGTGCCAGCAGCTTAGGGCAGGGGGAATGGACCCAGTACTTC
TRBD1,TRBJ2-3,TRBV29-1,few,CSGGQRTSTDTQYF,TGCAGCGGGGGACAGAGAACTAGCACAGATACGCAGTATTTT
NA,TRBJ2-5,TRBV5-1,many,CASSLATRQETQYF,TGCGCCAGCAGCTTGGCCACAAGACAAGAGACCCAGTACTTC
NA,TRBJ1-5,TRBV2,few,CASSEDSPSLNQPQHF,TGTGCCAGCAGTGAAGACTCCCCATCCCTCAATCAGCCCCAGCATTTT
TRBD1,TRBJ1-5,TRBV2,many,CASSYPDRVNQPQHF,TGTGCCAGCAGCTATCCGGACAGGGTCAATCAGCCCCAGCATTTT
NA,TRBJ1-2,TRBV2,few,CASSPDGGYTF,TGTGCCAGCAGTCCTGATGGTGGCTACACCTTC
NA,TRBJ1-4,TRBV12-3/TRBV12-4,NA,CASSFEGRSSEKLFF,TGTGCCAGCAGTTTTGAGGGGCGATCTAGTGAAAAACTGTTTTTT
NA,TRBJ2-7,TRBV7-9,NA,CASSSAGTSPYEQYF,TGTGCCAGCAGCTCGGCCGGGACGTCTCCCTACGAGCAGTACTTC
NA,TRBJ2-1,TRBV7-2,few,CASSNPALLYNEQFF,TGTGCCAGCAGCAACCCAGCCTTACTTTACAATGAGCAGTTCTTC